This T cell receptor (beta chain) originates from a study of cytomegalovirus exposure and HLA in healthy donors. Trimming pared 4 bases from V and 3 bases from J, leaving 9 bases between. This CDR3 comprises 14 residues. Germline CDR1 and CDR2: MNHEY and SVGAGI. PCR employed 60 Vbeta and 13 Jbeta primers. The repertoire was sequenced with immunoSEQ multiplex PCR; TCRdb's copy has only in-frame clones and lacks some. This table has some 140,000 clones, roughly four fifths appearing once. The TCR comes from a man aged 25 to 40 in good health and CMV-seronegative. Input material: PBMCs. The genes are TRBV6-5 and TRBJ1-4, with D hard to call. The CDR3 loop reads CASSSRWSNEKLFF. CDR3 nucleotide sequence: TGTGCCAGCAGTTCCAGGTGGTCTAATGAAAAACTGTTTTTT.